The rows below give T cell receptor beta chains drawn from one sample of a study of beta chain features in type 1 diabetes. Profiling relied on immunoSEQ multiplex PCR, and the TCRdb table lists in-frame clones only, not all of them. The data contain approximately 240,000 clones, under 20% of them singletons. The sequenced sample was naive CD4+ T cells from blood. The receptor set was obtained from a man aged 25 to 45 with type 1 diabetes. The CDR3 runs from the conserved cysteine through the conserved F or W. A D gene is named only where the DNA matches it firmly. Not all rows give a size; the values are once, few, many and, for expanded clones, a class.

J gene: TRBJ2-5
V gene: TRBV2
D gene: TRBD1
clone size: few
CDR3 DNA: TGTGCCAGCAGTGGAGGGGGCGGAGAGACCCAGTACTTC
CDR3 protein: CASSGGGGETQYF

J gene: TRBJ2-1
V gene: TRBV6-6
D gene: TRBD2
clone size: few
CDR3 DNA: TGTGCCAGCCGAAGCGGGAGCTCCTACAATGAGCAGTTCTTC
CDR3 protein: CASRSGSSYNEQFF

J gene: TRBJ2-1
V gene: TRBV20-1
D gene: TRBD1
clone size: NA
CDR3 DNA: TGCAGTGCTCATGACAGGGATGAGCAGTTCTTC
CDR3 protein: CSAHDRDEQFF

J gene: TRBJ2-3
V gene: TRBV28
D gene: TRBD2
clone size: few
CDR3 DNA: TGTGCCAGCAGTTTAGGGACTAGCGGAACAGATACGCAGTATTTT
CDR3 protein: CASSLGTSGTDTQYF

J gene: TRBJ2-6
V gene: TRBV9
D gene: NA
clone size: few
CDR3 DNA: TGTGCCAGCAGCGGTACGGGGGCCAACGTCCTGACTTTC
CDR3 protein: CASSGTGANVLTF

J gene: TRBJ2-5
V gene: TRBV9
D gene: TRBD2
clone size: few
CDR3 DNA: TGTGCCAGCAGCGTCCTGCTGGCGGGAGGAGAGACCCAGTACTTC
CDR3 protein: CASSVLLAGGETQYF

J gene: TRBJ2-5
V gene: TRBV9
D gene: NA
clone size: NA
CDR3 DNA: TGTGCCAGCAGCGTAGGGCAAGGAGAGACCCAGTACTTC
CDR3 protein: CASSVGQGETQYF

J gene: TRBJ1-3
V gene: TRBV18
D gene: NA
clone size: NA
CDR3 DNA: TGTGCCAGCTCACCAGTTCTCCCAGAATGGGGAAACACCATATATTTT
CDR3 protein: CASSPVLPEWGNTIYF

J gene: TRBJ1-4
V gene: TRBV29-1
D gene: NA
clone size: few
CDR3 DNA: TGCAGCGTTGGGGAGGGAACTAATGAAAAACTGTTTTTT
CDR3 protein: CSVGEGTNEKLFF

J gene: TRBJ2-1
V gene: TRBV19
D gene: NA
clone size: NA
CDR3 DNA: TGTGCCAGTAGTACCCGCTTCAATGAGCAGTTCTTC
CDR3 protein: CASSTRFNEQFF

J gene: TRBJ2-1
V gene: TRBV29-1
D gene: NA
clone size: few
CDR3 DNA: TGCAGCGTTAGGACCCGGGACAGTAGCGGAGAGCAGTTCTTC
CDR3 protein: CSVRTRDSSGEQFF

J gene: TRBJ2-5
V gene: TRBV2
D gene: TRBD1
clone size: NA
CDR3 DNA: TGTGCCAGCAAGACAGGGGGAGAGACCCAGTACTTC
CDR3 protein: CASKTGGETQYF

J gene: TRBJ1-2
V gene: TRBV28
D gene: NA
clone size: NA
CDR3 DNA: TGTGCCAGCAGTCGACGGCCCAACTATGGCTACACCTTC
CDR3 protein: CASSRRPNYGYTF

J gene: TRBJ1-2
V gene: TRBV30
D gene: NA
clone size: few
CDR3 DNA: TGTGCCTGGAGCGTGGACTATGGCTACACCTTC
CDR3 protein: CAWSVDYGYTF

J gene: TRBJ2-3
V gene: TRBV15
D gene: NA
clone size: NA
CDR3 DNA: TGTGCCACCACCCCGGGGTCGCTTGCAGATACGCAGTATTTT
CDR3 protein: CATTPGSLADTQYF

J gene: TRBJ2-4
V gene: TRBV7-8
D gene: TRBD1
clone size: NA
CDR3 DNA: TGTGCCAGCAGCCCTGACAGGGGGCTGAACATTCAGTACTTC
CDR3 protein: CASSPDRGLNIQYF

J gene: TRBJ2-1
V gene: TRBV2
D gene: NA
clone size: NA
CDR3 DNA: TGTGCCAGCAGCCTTCAGGGGATTAATGAGCAGTTCTTC
CDR3 protein: CASSLQGINEQFF

J gene: TRBJ2-7
V gene: TRBV9
D gene: NA
clone size: few
CDR3 DNA: TGTGCCAGCAGCGTTGGTAGCGGTTTCGACGAGCAGTACTTC
CDR3 protein: CASSVGSGFDEQYF

J gene: TRBJ1-2
V gene: TRBV29-1
D gene: TRBD1
clone size: NA
CDR3 DNA: TGCAGCGCCAAAGTCCAGGGGGTCAGGGTAGAGGGCTACACCTTC
CDR3 protein: CSAKVQGVRVEGYTF

J gene: TRBJ1-5
V gene: TRBV4-2
D gene: NA
clone size: NA
CDR3 DNA: TGTGCCAGCAGCCAGAAAGGCGGGGGCCGCAATCAGCCCCAGCATTTT
CDR3 protein: CASSQKGGGRNQPQHF

J gene: TRBJ2-7
V gene: TRBV5-1
D gene: NA
clone size: few
CDR3 DNA: TGCGCCAGCAGCTTGTCAGGGAACTCCTACGAGCAGTACTTC
CDR3 protein: CASSLSGNSYEQYF

J gene: TRBJ2-7
V gene: TRBV2
D gene: NA
clone size: NA
CDR3 DNA: TGTGCCAGCAGTGAACGGCAGGGGACCTCCTACGAGCAGTACTTC
CDR3 protein: CASSERQGTSYEQYF

J gene: TRBJ2-1
V gene: TRBV5-1
D gene: NA
clone size: NA
CDR3 DNA: TGCGCCAGCAGCTTCAGTACTGATAGTGAGCAGTTCTTC
CDR3 protein: CASSFSTDSEQFF

J gene: TRBJ1-2
V gene: TRBV29-1
D gene: TRBD1
clone size: few
CDR3 DNA: TGCAGCGTCGACAGGGGAAACTATGGCTACACCTTC
CDR3 protein: CSVDRGNYGYTF

J gene: TRBJ2-1
V gene: TRBV29-1
D gene: NA
clone size: few
CDR3 DNA: TGCAGCGTTGAAACAGGGACCGCAAACTCCTACAATGAGCAGTTCTTC
CDR3 protein: CSVETGTANSYNEQFF

J gene: TRBJ1-3
V gene: TRBV15
D gene: TRBD1
clone size: NA
CDR3 DNA: TGTGCCACCAGCAGGGACAGGATCTCTGGAAACACCATATATTTT
CDR3 protein: CATSRDRISGNTIYF

J gene: TRBJ2-7
V gene: TRBV6-6
D gene: TRBD1
clone size: few
CDR3 DNA: TGTGCCAGCAGTTACGGGACAGGGATAAGCGAGCAGTACTTC
CDR3 protein: CASSYGTGISEQYF

J gene: TRBJ2-3
V gene: TRBV27
D gene: NA
clone size: NA
CDR3 DNA: TGTGCCAGCAGTTTAATTCGGGGGACCAAAGGCACAGATACGCAGTATTTT
CDR3 protein: CASSLIRGTKGTDTQYF

J gene: TRBJ2-4
V gene: TRBV15
D gene: NA
clone size: NA
CDR3 DNA: TGTGCCACCAGCACGGCAGGGGCGGCCAAAAACATTCAGTACTTC
CDR3 protein: CATSTAGAAKNIQYF

J gene: TRBJ2-1
V gene: TRBV29-1
D gene: NA
clone size: NA
CDR3 DNA: TGCAGCGTTTACTGGGACTCCCTGTACAATGAGCAGTTCTTC
CDR3 protein: CSVYWDSLYNEQFF

J gene: TRBJ2-1
V gene: TRBV27
D gene: NA
clone size: NA
CDR3 DNA: TGTGCCAGCAGCAACCTCGGGCCTGGTGAGCAGTTCTTC
CDR3 protein: CASSNLGPGEQFF

J gene: TRBJ2-5
V gene: TRBV11-2
D gene: NA
clone size: few
CDR3 DNA: TGTGCCAGCAGCGTTCTACAAGAGACCCAGTACTTC
CDR3 protein: CASSVLQETQYF

J gene: TRBJ2-1
V gene: TRBV6-1
D gene: TRBD1
clone size: few
CDR3 DNA: TGTGCCAGCAGTGCCCGGACAGGGGGCGGCGATGAGCAGTTCTTC
CDR3 protein: CASSARTGGGDEQFF

J gene: TRBJ1-5
V gene: TRBV7-2
D gene: NA
clone size: NA
CDR3 DNA: TGTGCCAGCAGCTTAGTTGGAGGGGAGTCGCAGCCCCAGCATTTT
CDR3 protein: CASSLVGGESQPQHF

J gene: TRBJ2-3
V gene: TRBV30
D gene: NA
clone size: NA
CDR3 DNA: TGTGCCTGGAGGAGGGGCGACCCCGCAGATACGCAGTATTTT
CDR3 protein: CAWRRGDPADTQYF

J gene: TRBJ2-3
V gene: TRBV7-8
D gene: NA
clone size: NA
CDR3 DNA: TGTGCCAGCAGGCGAGATACGCAGTATTTT
CDR3 protein: CASRRDTQYF

J gene: TRBJ2-5
V gene: TRBV28
D gene: TRBD1
clone size: few
CDR3 DNA: TGTGCCAGCAGTCCAGGGGGCCAAGAGACCCAGTACTTC
CDR3 protein: CASSPGGQETQYF

J gene: TRBJ2-5
V gene: TRBV18
D gene: TRBD1
clone size: NA
CDR3 DNA: TGTGCCAGCTCACCACCGGGACAGTCGACTGAGACCCAGTACTTC
CDR3 protein: CASSPPGQSTETQYF

J gene: TRBJ1-5
V gene: TRBV7-9
D gene: NA
clone size: NA
CDR3 DNA: TGTGCCAGCACCTCCGGGCAGGCGCCCCAGCATTTT
CDR3 protein: CASTSGQAPQHF

J gene: TRBJ2-3
V gene: TRBV29-1
D gene: TRBD2
clone size: few
CDR3 DNA: TGCAGCGTTCTAGCGGGAGGCACAGATACGCAGTATTTT
CDR3 protein: CSVLAGGTDTQYF

J gene: TRBJ2-7
V gene: TRBV4-1
D gene: TRBD1
clone size: NA
CDR3 DNA: TGCGCCAGCAGCCGCGGAAGACAGGGGAGCTACGAGCAGTACTTC
CDR3 protein: CASSRGRQGSYEQYF

J gene: TRBJ2-6
V gene: TRBV7-6
D gene: NA
clone size: NA
CDR3 DNA: TGTGCCAGCAGCTTAGCCCCCTCTGGGGCCAACGTCCTGACTTTC
CDR3 protein: CASSLAPSGANVLTF

J gene: TRBJ2-1
V gene: TRBV7-9
D gene: NA
clone size: NA
CDR3 DNA: TGTGCCAGCAGCTTGACCGTCTACAATGAGCAGTTCTTC
CDR3 protein: CASSLTVYNEQFF

J gene: TRBJ2-5
V gene: TRBV28
D gene: NA
clone size: few
CDR3 DNA: TGTGCCAGCAGTTCTGGGAGCCAAGAGACCCAGTACTTC
CDR3 protein: CASSSGSQETQYF

J gene: TRBJ2-7
V gene: TRBV4-3
D gene: TRBD2
clone size: NA
CDR3 DNA: TGCGCCAGCGCACGGCTAGCGGGAGCCTACGAGCAGTACTTC
CDR3 protein: CASARLAGAYEQYF

J gene: TRBJ2-7
V gene: TRBV5-1
D gene: NA
clone size: few
CDR3 DNA: TGCGCCAGCAGCTCCAGAGGCGGGACGTACGAGCAGTACTTC
CDR3 protein: CASSSRGGTYEQYF

J gene: TRBJ2-3
V gene: TRBV29-1
D gene: TRBD2
clone size: NA
CDR3 DNA: TGCAGCGCCGGACTAGCGGGGACAGATACGCAGTATTTT
CDR3 protein: CSAGLAGTDTQYF

J gene: TRBJ2-5
V gene: TRBV27
D gene: NA
clone size: few
CDR3 DNA: TGTGCCAGCAGCCCTTTCTCGTTAGGGGGTTTAGACGAGACCCAGTACTTC
CDR3 protein: CASSPFSLGGLDETQYF

J gene: TRBJ1-2
V gene: TRBV30
D gene: NA
clone size: NA
CDR3 DNA: TGTGCCTGGAGTGTAAGATCAGGGAATGGCTACACCTTC
CDR3 protein: CAWSVRSGNGYTF

J gene: TRBJ2-3
V gene: TRBV30
D gene: NA
clone size: few
CDR3 DNA: TGTGCCTGGAGTGTGGGCCAAACAGATACGCAGTATTTT
CDR3 protein: CAWSVGQTDTQYF

J gene: TRBJ2-3
V gene: TRBV28
D gene: TRBD2
clone size: few
CDR3 DNA: TGTGCCAGCACTCCAGAAGGTAGCGGGCACACAGATACGCAGTATTTT
CDR3 protein: CASTPEGSGHTDTQYF

J gene: TRBJ2-1
V gene: TRBV9
D gene: TRBD2
clone size: few
CDR3 DNA: TGTGCCAGCAGCGGCGGACTAGCGGGGTTTTACAATGAGCAGTTCTTC
CDR3 protein: CASSGGLAGFYNEQFF

J gene: TRBJ1-2
V gene: TRBV6-6
D gene: NA
clone size: NA
CDR3 DNA: TGTGCCAGTAGGGCGGATAAAGGCTACACCTTC
CDR3 protein: CASRADKGYTF

J gene: TRBJ2-1
V gene: TRBV9
D gene: NA
clone size: few
CDR3 DNA: TGTGCCAGCAGCGTAGAGCCCTCCAATGAGCAGTTCTTC
CDR3 protein: CASSVEPSNEQFF